This T cell receptor (beta chain) was found in a study of cytomegalovirus exposure and HLA in healthy donors listed by TCRdb under 2017. About the investigation overall: An earlier analysis of several hundred of the donors reported 276 Gb of sequence data and approximately 120 million unique TCR beta sequences obtained from about 170 million T cells. Both class I and class II loci were covered by HLA typing, at four-digit resolution. A later genetic analysis used genome-wide SNP genotypes for about 55% of the 666 donors, treating that subset as a discovery cohort. Of the 350 to 400 genotyped donors, roughly 80% fell in the genetic ancestry cluster associated with self-reported Caucasian donors. The study aimed to test whether cataloging public T cell receptors could reveal signatures of past pathogen exposure. A later analysis re-examined previously published TCR beta repertoires from just over 650 donors and added high-resolution HLA genotyping to investigate patterns of TCR occurrence. Besides the first cohort of roughly 700 subjects, a separate validation cohort made up of 120 different subjects was used. An earlier analysis of approximately 580 of the donors used high-throughput TCR beta sequencing to judge whether each TCR beta V gene segment behaved as functional or pseudogenic. Rather than using new phenotypic data, the later analysis identified candidate immune exposures from TCR beta sequences and from how often those sequences occurred across donors. Because of strong linkage in the cohort, five DR-DQ haplotypes were treated as single units for association and clustering. All discovery cohort repertoires had been generated using a single sequencing platform. The number of typed donors differed by locus: about 629-640 for A, B, C, DRB1 and DQB1; approximately 520 for DQA1; around 580 for DPA1; and around 470 for DPB1. The T cell repertoires of 666 subjects were profiled by immunosequencing and related to cytomegalovirus serostatus. To predict cytomegalovirus infection status, the study brought together high-throughput TCR immunosequencing, statistical association of individual TCRs with disease status, and machine learning. Donor age, sex, ethnicity and CMV serostatus were compiled alongside the repertoire data. An early release that covered approximately 600 HLA-typed donors contained around 300 gigabases of sequencing data and tens of millions of unique TCR sequences. Across 398 genotyped donors of the cohort, an average of about 240,000 unique TCR beta nucleotide sequences per donor were sequenced, and roughly 18% of those sequences were non-productive.

From a lookup of the germline V gene, CDR1 and CDR2 are SGHTA and FQGNSA. The CDR3 measures 17 amino acids from cysteine to phenylalanine. The sequence is cut down to CDR3 DNA, 51 bases in frame from base 1. The V and J ends are trimmed by 2 bases and 0 bases, leaving 13 bases between them. Results the study describes overall, beyond this receptor: For the cohort, immune exposure information was limited to CMV serostatus. According to a later analysis, TCR association rates differed among HLA loci, with DRB1 alleles showing the most associated TCRs and HLA-C alleles showing the fewest. In a later analysis, most CMV-associated TCR beta chains were found to appear HLA-restricted, with HLA associations seemingly driven largely by CMV exposure. A further reported finding was that TCR beta sequences accurately predicted the HLA-A and HLA-B alleles for most subjects in the first cohort. In this cohort, only TCR beta chains were sequenced, and detectable features were limited by the absence of alpha or paired-chain data. The classifier was reported to diagnose cytomegalovirus status with high specificity and sensitivity in both the original and validation cohorts. According to a later analysis, parvovirus B19, influenza, CMV and Epstein-Barr virus appeared linked to several top co-occurrence clusters. Roughly uniform sequencing depth across donors was assumed in presence/absence analyses, although this assumption may not hold. The authors suggested that the approach could potentially be generalized to other disease states and immunological phenotypes. Most TCR sequences were observed very rarely across donors, whereas some public TCRs were present in many individuals. Strong co-occurrence of HLA alleles, especially DR and DQ, made assigning TCR associations to individual alleles difficult. Some IMGT-functional V segments, including TRBV6-2 and TRBV6-3, could not be told apart with the 87-base-pair reads, so those segments were excluded. Specific HLA alleles were associated with over 15,000 TCR beta sequences at a false discovery rate of 0.05 in a later analysis. A cluster of highly shared sequence variants was judged likely to be a technical artifact of the sequencing pipeline. Because some donors lacked HLA typing at each locus, the association tests relied only on the typed subset. An earlier analysis of approximately 590 of the donors showed that most TCR beta V segments appeared in productive rearrangements either about 87% or about 30% of the time, which broadly matched IMGT annotations. Because counts were too low, fewer than 20 rarely observed V segments, including chromosome 9 orphons, were excluded from the earlier analysis of around 640 of the donors. A few of the identified cytomegalovirus-associated TCR beta chains were confirmed in vitro to be specific for cytomegalovirus antigens. Compared with the approximately 710-donor mean, donors in an Asian-associated ancestry cluster had fewer N-insertions in productive TCRs, according to a later genetic analysis. A total of some 180 TCR beta chains were listed by the study as associated with cytomegalovirus. Linkage disequilibrium might explain the correlated functional status among segregating V segments, but an unknown experimental factor could not be excluded. Compared with equally common non-associated chains, HLA-associated TCR beta chains in a later analysis were more clonally expanded and had lower generation probabilities. V-gene and J-gene trimming of TCR beta chains was associated with a missense DCLRE1C variant in a later genetic analysis, and the association was replicated in an independent cohort.

Library generation was performed with the immunoSEQ multiplex PCR assay. The multiplex PCR relied on a mix of 60 forward primers for TCR Vbeta segments and 13 reverse primers for TCR Jbeta segments. Amplification of the CDR3 region of rearranged TCR beta genes was performed with a multiplex PCR assay on genomic DNA. The Illumina HiSeq System was used to sequence the amplified TCR beta libraries as 87-base-pair reads. The original pipeline was this. A later analysis tallied about 77 million unique TCR beta chains across the approximately 670 repertoires, and around 12 million of those chains were shared by two or more donors. Raw reads were error-corrected and collapsed into unique sequences by a nearest-neighbor algorithm in which closely related sequences were merged to remove PCR and sequencing errors. CDR3 sequences were aligned to IMGT reference sequences to assign V, D and J gene segments. Each retained sequence needed at least a six-nucleotide match to both a V gene segment and a J gene segment. A rearrangement was called productive if the CDR3 had no stop codons and remained in frame with V and J, and every other rearrangement was called non-productive. CDR3 was defined by IMGT convention, running from the second conserved V-encoded cysteine to the conserved J-encoded phenylalanine. The earlier analysis of more than 450 of the donors excluded sequences that lacked an unambiguous match to a single V gene segment. An earlier analysis of 587 of the donors called V segments functional above 56.7% productive rearrangements and segregating when the between-donor standard deviation exceeded 5%. A statistical classification framework was built to diagnose cytomegalovirus status from the catalog of TCR beta chain sequences. In a later analysis, TCR nucleotide sequences were compared against IMGT/GENE-DB human TR gene sequences so that V and J genes could be assigned. Using the TCRdist pipeline, a later analysis assigned CDR3 sequences along with most-parsimonious VDJ recombination scenarios. In a later analysis, each TCR beta chain was defined by its CDR3 amino acid sequence together with its V-gene family, and reads without a unique V-gene family were excluded. A later analysis removed 600 or so highly shared, low-generation-probability nucleotide sequences to deal with suspected cross-contamination and a sequencing artifact. In a later analysis, a clonal expansion index for each public chain was calculated from normalized within-repertoire ranks of inferred template counts. In a later analysis, generation probabilities were computed using a VDJ recombination model fitted to out-of-frame rearrangements, and the results were checked against IGoR. In a later analysis, hypergeometric tests were used to score TCR-TCR, TCR-HLA and TCR-CMV co-occurrence, with a repertoire-size bias correction applied to TCR pairs. In a later analysis, false discovery rates were estimated by permuting HLA or CMV assignments 20 times. A later analysis grouped co-occurring TCRs with DBSCAN, adding TCRdist sequence similarity when clustering within HLA-allele-positive subsets. Repertoires with fewer than 30,000 or more than 120,000 public chains were left out of co-occurrence clustering, as were about 5 repertoires with anomalous nucleotide sharing. Entries here come from immuneACCESS through TCRdb and include only in-frame sequences with V and J called. Some clones fail to appear in such tables; in the studies checked, an unresolved V gene covers under half of the shortfall, and the cause of the remainder is unknown. The V and J calls and clone size are taken from that table; D and trimming were inferred from the DNA. The sample table lists under 200,000 clones, roughly two thirds of them with a count of one. 2.8% of the sample is in the top ten clones.

Worth noting for this clone: There is no known antigen for this receptor. One base away there is no much larger clone; base qualities are not given.

The cohort comprised 666 healthy bone marrow donors. At the time of sampling, every cohort member was nominally healthy, though immune exposures that went unrecorded were likely present. The donor tested CMV seropositive and was one of the 289 seropositive cohort members. A peripheral blood sample was provided by each donor, and peripheral blood mononuclear cells were used for TCR beta sequencing. The Qiagen DNeasy Blood Extraction Kit was used to extract genomic DNA from the blood cell samples. The sample comprised PBMCs. The clonotype was recovered from a woman aged 40 to 55 in good health and CMV-seropositive. The receptor chain draws on TRBV7-2 and TRBJ2-2, with TRBD1 tentatively as D gene (5 bases match). The nucleotide sequence is given as TGTGCCAGCAGCTTACTCCCCAGACAGACGAACACCGGGGAGCTGTTTTTT. Its translation is CASSLLPRQTNTGELFF.